The T cell receptor beta chain under discussion was sequenced for a study of CD8 T cells in Susac syndrome. Findings and caveats of the study: That the number of individuals in its TCR sequencing and HLA analysis was relatively small was acknowledged by the study.

Sequencing of TCR beta was performed on blood CD8+ and CD4+ T cells. An amount of RNA that ranged from about 0.45 to 1 ug was reverse transcribed with random hexamers. TCRdb itself ran the immunoSEQ multiplex PCR reads through MiXCR, one entry per CDR3 protein. The data show some 150,000 distinct CDR3 sequences, roughly 94% seen once. Turning to this clonotype: What it binds is unknown.

The specimen was CD8+ T cells from PBMCs. This clonotype was sampled from a human donor with multiple sclerosis.

This chain's CDR3 is CSAWGQGGEYGYTF. In DNA form, the CDR3 reads TGCAGCGCCTGGGGGCAGGGGGGAGAGTATGGCTACACCTTC. The chain couples TRBV29-1 to TRBJ1-2; 7 bases fit TRBD1. The trim removed 7 bases at V and 5 bases at J, leaving 13 bases unmatched. CDR3 length: 14 amino acids. Germline-derived CDR1 and CDR2 are SQVTM and ANQGSEA.